Below, 19 T cell receptor beta chains from the same sample are listed, as sequenced in a study of blood T cell repertoires in COVID-19. Produced via immunoSEQ multiplex PCR; TCRdb's table is partial and in-frame only. The sample carries about 240,000 clones, around 90% recorded once. What was sequenced was peripheral blood. The origin of the receptors is a man in his 60s who had recovered from COVID-19.

The chain couples TRBV2 to TRBJ2-2; the D gene is possibly TRBD2 (6 bases). This CDR3 is 13 amino acids long. V shed 4 bases and J shed 6 bases, with 9 bases lying between them. The germline gives CDR1 SNHLY, CDR2 FYNNEI. In DNA, the CDR3 is TGTGCCAGCAGTGTCGGGACTTCCGGGGAGCTGTTTTTT. This encodes CASSVGTSGELFF.

Written as DNA, the CDR3 is TGCGCCAGCAGTAACTTATCCCCCGACTGGAAAGAGACCCAGTACTTC. Translation: CASSNLSPDWKETQYF. V and J are TRBV5-1 and TRBJ2-5, with D hard to call. V was cut by 5 bases and J by 3 bases, with 20 bases left in between. Germline loops: CDR1 SGHRS, CDR2 YFSETQ. CDR3 length equals 16 residues.

This CDR3 is CASSELGTGGTSPEAFF. DNA of the CDR3: TGTGCCAGCAGTGAACTAGGGACAGGGGGCACTTCGCCTGAAGCTTTCTTT. The chain combines TRBV25-1 with TRBJ1-1, with 12 bases lining up with TRBD1. Germline CDR1 MGHDK, CDR2 SYGVNS. The CDR3 runs to 17 residues. J was trimmed by 6 bases and V by 2 bases; bases with no gene match: 10.

This clone was seen a single time. V and J are TRBV29-1 and TRBJ1-1; D perhaps matches TRBD1 (6 bases). Per germline, CDR1 SQVTM and CDR2 ANQGSEA. Trimming removed 3 bases at V and 3 bases at J, with 17 bases between. This CDR3 has 15 amino acids. CDR3 bases: TGCAGCGTTGATCCTACAGGGAATCAGGACACTGAAGCTTTCTTT. It specifies CSVDPTGNQDTEAFF.

The chain combines TRBV28 with TRBJ2-1, with TRBD2 matching over 8 bases. The CDR3 has 14 amino acids. V gave up 6 bases and J gave up 7 bases; unmatched junction bases: 8. CDR1 is MDHEN and CDR2 is SYDVKM in the germline V gene. This CDR3 reads CASSLGGALNEQFF. CDR3 DNA: TGTGCCAGCAGCCTCGGGGGGGCCCTGAATGAGCAGTTCTTC.

This chain joins TRBV24-1 and TRBJ1-5, with a weak D call TRBD1 (5 bases). Between the trimmed V and J ends, which lost 4 bases and 3 bases, there was a span of 12 bases. Germline CDR1 reads KGHDR; CDR2 reads SFDVKD. CDR3 length: 15 amino acids. CDR3 sequence reads: CATSETGQANQPQHF. CDR3 nucleotide sequence: TGTGCCACCAGTGAAACAGGACAAGCCAATCAGCCCCAGCATTTT.

The genes are TRBV28 and TRBJ1-1; 7 bases line up with TRBD1. CDR3 length: 13 residues. Germline V CDR1 and CDR2: MDHEN, SYDVKM. V lost 4 bases to trimming and J lost 8 bases; unmatched junction nucleotides: 7. Here the CDR3 reads CASSSVAGQEAFF. CDR3 coding DNA: TGTGCCAGCAGTTCTGTGGCGGGACAGGAAGCTTTCTTT.

The genes are TRBV3-1 (or the pseudogene TRBV3-2) and TRBJ2-6; D unclear. This CDR3 has 16 residues. The V gene lost 0 bases and the J gene lost 3 bases, with 9 bases spanning the gap. The germline gives CDR1 LGHDT, CDR2 YNNKEL (reference sequence). CDR3 bases: TGTGCCAGCAGCCAAGACCCTAGTGGTGGGGCCAACGTCCTGACTTTC. Amino acid sequence: CASSQDPSGGANVLTF.

This clone has just a few counts. The gene calls are TRBV19 and TRBJ2-4; 7 nucleotides line up with TRBD2. Germline assignment: CDR1 LNHDA and CDR2 SQIVND (reference sequence). The CDR3 extends over 15 amino acids. After removal of 10 bases from V and 8 bases from J, the junction contained 17 bases not matched to a gene. CDR3 sequence: CATRNGGGYSDIQYF. The CDR3, as DNA: TGTGCCACCAGAAATGGGGGGGGTTATTCAGACATTCAGTACTTC.

This sequence joins TRBV6-5 and TRBJ1-2; 9 bases match TRBD1. Germline trimming cut 2 bases from V and 7 bases from J; bases unmatched to any gene: 8. This CDR3 has 15 amino acids. Germline-derived CDR1 and CDR2 are MNHEY and SVGAGI. The CDR3 DNA reads as TGTGCCAGCAGTTACGTGACAGGGGGTCACGGTGGCTACACCTTC. Translation: CASSYVTGGHGGYTF.

This clone was picked up one time. V is TRBV3-1 (or the pseudogene TRBV3-2) and J is TRBJ1-1, with 10 bases identical to TRBD1. The CDR3 runs to 15 residues. V trimming: 2 bases; J trimming: 4 bases; junction bases outside the gene matches: 4. The germline gives CDR1 LGHDT, CDR2 YNNKEL (reference sequence). CDR3 in DNA: TGTGCCAGCAGCCAAAGACAGGGGGCCGGCACTGAAGCTTTCTTT. Encoded protein: CASSQRQGAGTEAFF.

V usage is TRBV6-5 and J usage is TRBJ2-5; TRBD1 aligns across 9 bases. V shed 5 bases and J 5 bases; nucleotides not matched to a gene: 9. This CDR3 region has 15 residues. Germline V gene sequence: CDR1 MNHEY, CDR2 SVGAGI. The CDR3 spells CASSPDRGLGETQYF. CDR3 coding DNA: TGTGCCAGCAGTCCAGACAGGGGGTTAGGGGAGACCCAGTACTTC.

This clone was detected ten times or more. This chain links TRBV24-1 with TRBJ1-4, with D possibly being TRBD1 (6 bases). CDR1 KGHDR and CDR2 SFDVKD come from the germline V gene. V dropped 4 bases and J dropped 0 bases, with 8 bases sitting between them. The length of the CDR3 is 15 residues. The CDR3 sequence is CATSEDSATNEKLFF. CDR3 in DNA: TGTGCCACCAGTGAGGACAGCGCAACTAATGAAAAACTGTTTTTT.

The chain combines TRBV19 with TRBJ1-4; 7 nucleotides agree with TRBD1. Losses at the gene ends were 3 bases for V and 4 bases for J; bases not matched to a gene: 2. CDR1 is LNHDA, CDR2 SQIVND, per germline (reference sequence). The CDR3 has 14 residues. The CDR3 sequence is CASSIGTVNEKLFF. CDR3 in DNA: TGTGCCAGTAGTATCGGGACAGTTAATGAAAAACTGTTTTTT.

The chain recombines TRBV9 with TRBJ2-2, with 8 bases lining up with TRBD1. Trimming took 0 bases from V and 4 from J; bases not matched to a gene: 5. The V gene's germline CDR1 is SGDLS and CDR2 YYNGEE. The CDR3 consists of 16 residues. DNA of the CDR3: TGTGCCAGCAGCGTAGGACCCCAGGGGGCCACCGGGGAGCTGTTTTTT. Its protein is CASSVGPQGATGELFF.

The chain is built from TRBV18 and TRBJ1-4; D gene uncertain. Germline V gene data show CDR1 as KGHSH and CDR2 as LQKENI. Deletions cut 6 bases from V and 5 bases from J, with 16 bases between. The CDR3 length is 15 residues. This chain's CDR3 is CASSLRAAKNEKLFF. The CDR3, as DNA: TGTGCCAGCTCCCTGCGGGCAGCTAAAAATGAAAAACTGTTTTTT.

This clone was detected only once. The J gene is TRBJ1-5, the V gene TRBV11-3, with D possibly TRBD1 on 6 matching bases. Deletions cut 7 bases from V and 0 bases from J, with 16 bases between. This CDR3 has 16 amino acids. Germline V gene sequence: CDR1 SGHNT, CDR2 YENEEA. CDR3 coding DNA: TGTGCCAGCATCATAGAGGGACAACCTAGCAATCAGCCCCAGCATTTT. This codes for CASIIEGQPSNQPQHF. Full variable domain (outside the CDR3, taken from reference TRBV11-3 and TRBJ1-5): EAGVVQSPRYKIIEKKQPVAFWCNPISGHNTLYWYLQNLGQGPELLIRYENEEAVDDSQLPKDRFSAERLKGVDSTLKIQPAELGDSAVYLCASIIEGQPSNQPQHFGDGTRLSIL.

This clone was recorded once. The chain is built from TRBV11-3 and TRBJ2-1, with 11 nucleotides matching TRBD2. The V gene's germline CDR1 is SGHNT and CDR2 YENEEA. V was pared by 0 bases and J by 2 bases, with 3 bases of the junction left unmatched. The length of the CDR3 is 17 residues. CDR3 loop: CASSLDTSGGTYNEQFF. The CDR3, as DNA: TGTGCCAGCAGCTTAGATACTAGCGGGGGTACCTACAATGAGCAGTTCTTC.

The chain recombines TRBV5-8 with TRBJ2-7; D perhaps matches TRBD2 (6 bases). This CDR3 has 16 amino acids. Germline V gives CDR1 SGHTS, CDR2 YDEGEE. V was pared by 4 bases and J by 0 bases, with 17 bases between. CDR3 amino acids: CASSPYAGTGSYEQYV. The CDR3 coding sequence is TGTGCCAGCAGCCCGTACGCGGGAACGGGCTCCTACGAGCAGTACGTC.